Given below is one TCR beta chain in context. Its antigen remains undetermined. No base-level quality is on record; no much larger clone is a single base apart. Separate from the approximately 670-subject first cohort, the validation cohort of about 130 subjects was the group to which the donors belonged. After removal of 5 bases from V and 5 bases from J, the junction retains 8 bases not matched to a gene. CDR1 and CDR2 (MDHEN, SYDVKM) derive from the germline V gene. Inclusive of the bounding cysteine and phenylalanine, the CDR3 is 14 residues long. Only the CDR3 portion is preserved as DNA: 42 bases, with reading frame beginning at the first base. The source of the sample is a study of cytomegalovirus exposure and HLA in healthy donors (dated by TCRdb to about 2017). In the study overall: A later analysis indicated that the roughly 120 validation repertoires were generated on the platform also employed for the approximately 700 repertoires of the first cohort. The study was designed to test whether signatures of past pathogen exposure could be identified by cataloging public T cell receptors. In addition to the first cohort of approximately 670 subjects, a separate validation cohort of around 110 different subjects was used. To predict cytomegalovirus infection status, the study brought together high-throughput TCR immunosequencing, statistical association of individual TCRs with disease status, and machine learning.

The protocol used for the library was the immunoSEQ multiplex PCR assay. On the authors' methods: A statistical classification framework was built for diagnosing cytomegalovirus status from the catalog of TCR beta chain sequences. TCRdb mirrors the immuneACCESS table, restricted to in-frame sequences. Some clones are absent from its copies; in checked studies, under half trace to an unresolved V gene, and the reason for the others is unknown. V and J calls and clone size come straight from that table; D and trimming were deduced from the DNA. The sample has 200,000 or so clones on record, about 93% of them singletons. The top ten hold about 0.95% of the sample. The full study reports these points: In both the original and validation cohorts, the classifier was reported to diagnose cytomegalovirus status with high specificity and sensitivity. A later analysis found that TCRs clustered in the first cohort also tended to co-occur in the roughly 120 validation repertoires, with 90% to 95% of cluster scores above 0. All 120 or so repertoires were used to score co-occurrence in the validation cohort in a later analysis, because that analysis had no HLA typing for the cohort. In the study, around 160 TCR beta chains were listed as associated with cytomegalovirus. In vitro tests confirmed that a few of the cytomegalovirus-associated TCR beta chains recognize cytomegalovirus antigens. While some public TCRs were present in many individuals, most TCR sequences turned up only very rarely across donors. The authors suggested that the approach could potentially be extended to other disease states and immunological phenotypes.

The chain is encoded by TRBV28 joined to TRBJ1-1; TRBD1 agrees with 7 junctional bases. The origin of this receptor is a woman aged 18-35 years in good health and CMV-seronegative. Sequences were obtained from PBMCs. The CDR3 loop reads CASSPAGGRTEAFF. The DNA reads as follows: TGTGCCAGCAGTCCCGCAGGGGGAAGGACTGAAGCTTTCTTT.